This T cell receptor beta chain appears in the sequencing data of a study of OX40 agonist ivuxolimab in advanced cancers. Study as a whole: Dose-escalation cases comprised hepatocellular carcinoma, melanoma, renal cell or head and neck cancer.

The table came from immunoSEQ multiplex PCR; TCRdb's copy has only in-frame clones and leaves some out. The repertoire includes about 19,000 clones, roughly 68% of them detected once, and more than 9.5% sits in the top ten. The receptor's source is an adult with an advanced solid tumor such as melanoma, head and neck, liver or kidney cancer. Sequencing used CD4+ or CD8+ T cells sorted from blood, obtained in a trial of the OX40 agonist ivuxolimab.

The CDR3 nucleotides read TGTGCCAGCAGTCTCAACGGACCGGAGGGAGGGTACGAGCAGTACTTC. Protein product: CASSLNGPEGGYEQYF. This chain joins TRBV27 and TRBJ2-5, with 7 nucleotides matching TRBD2. The J call may not be correct, given that the DNA end is closer to TRBJ2-7. This CDR3 is built from 16 residues. CDR1 is MNHEY, CDR2 SMNVEV, per germline (reference sequence).